This is a list of T cell receptor beta chains from one sample in a study of blood T cells in healthy people across ages. TCRdb called the 5' RACE reads again in MiXCR, with one record for every CDR3 protein. This sample carries under 2 million distinct CDR3 sequences, roughly 32% of them seen once, and the ten largest clones take approximately 10%. The sequencing sample was made of blood. These TCRs come from a woman younger than 45 in good health. Both conserved end residues are trimmed from each CDR3. Part of the rows lack a size; the others show once, few, many or a class for expanded clones.

v_gene	abundance	j_gene	CDR3aa
TRBV5-1	few	TRBJ1-1	ASSFLGLNTEAF
TRBV5-1	-	TRBJ2-7	ASSSIQGANYEQY
TRBV15	-	TRBJ2-2	ATSGGASTGELF
TRBV4-1	-	TRBJ2-3	ASRVGAGTDTQY
TRBV4-1	few	TRBJ2-1	ASSLNLGVNEQF
TRBV12-3/TRBV12-4	few	TRBJ2-1	ASSLGEGGQF
TRBV20-1	few	TRBJ2-1	SASATPQRWSYNEQF
TRBV25-1	-	TRBJ1-2	ASSESGVLDYGYT
TRBV9	once	TRBJ2-3	ASSGTGQGSFVRDTQY
TRBV20-1	few	TRBJ1-2	SARGPWGYT
TRBV28	many	TRBJ1-2	ASHGGLGTVGYT
TRBV5-1	-	TRBJ2-1	ASSIGTSNEQF
TRBV6-1	-	TRBJ1-2	ASSAHLSGQGTLNYGYT
TRBV9	-	TRBJ1-1	ASNVDYNTEAF
TRBV12-3/TRBV12-4	few	TRBJ1-4	ASSLGRDSEKLF
TRBV4-1	many	TRBJ1-2	ASSQATGDYGYT
TRBV3-1	-	TRBJ2-7	ASSRGQSGSYEQY
TRBV11-2	-	TRBJ2-7	ASSQDPSSYEQY
TRBV13	few	TRBJ1-2	ASSTGGINYGYT
TRBV12-3/TRBV12-4	few	TRBJ2-7	ASSNGQGLGEQY
TRBV29-1	few	TRBJ1-2	SVIQGVRGYT
TRBV24-1	-	TRBJ2-3	ATSGNTDTQY
TRBV5-1	few	TRBJ1-1	ASGATENTEAF
TRBV2	-	TRBJ2-1	ASSGGGMSYNEQF
TRBV10-3	-	TRBJ2-1	TSMVGSPYNEQF
TRBV3-1	-	TRBJ2-7	ASSPSGRGTYEQY
TRBV5-1	-	TRBJ1-1	ASSLGGTATEAF
TRBV2	few	TRBJ2-7	ASSELGQNYEQY
TRBV5-1	few	TRBJ2-4	ASSLSASERY
TRBV12-3/TRBV12-4	many	TRBJ1-2	ASSFSLGYT
TRBV3-1	many	TRBJ2-7	ASSQGGRTDFYEQY
TRBV4-1	many	TRBJ2-7	ASSQPLAGGTYEQY
TRBV10-3	-	TRBJ2-7	ANDPQDYEQY
TRBV10-2	few	TRBJ1-1	ASSEGYITEAF
TRBV20-1	few	TRBJ1-5	SASGPKYSNQPQH
TRBV29-1	-	TRBJ1-1	SVAQGTGGTEAF
TRBV7-6	-	TRBJ2-1	ASSSRLAGNGQF
TRBV4-1	-	TRBJ2-1	ASSQFTGTPLFGEQF
TRBV25-1	-	TRBJ1-3	ASSEYKQDLSGNTIY
TRBV3-1	few	TRBJ1-1	ASSQARETEAF
TRBV12-3/TRBV12-4	-	TRBJ1-1	ASSLIRGRAF
TRBV2	-	TRBJ1-2	ASSDRPEGQGYT
TRBV20-1	few	TRBJ2-3	SALTGTSGGAVWDTQY
TRBV3-1	-	TRBJ2-1	ASSHPAGGPLGYSYNEQF
TRBV12-3/TRBV12-4	-	TRBJ2-1	ASSSPPGGQVDEQF
TRBV12-3/TRBV12-4	few	TRBJ1-2	ASSLVDRGTGYT
TRBV7-3	-	TRBJ2-1	ARILGEWSEQF
TRBV6-2/TRBV6-3	few	TRBJ1-2	ASSFVGNYGYT
TRBV20-1	-	TRBJ2-3	SAGPGQGIPDTQY